This T cell receptor beta chain derives from a study of blood T cells in healthy people across ages. Whole-study findings and limits: Per million T cells, TCR beta diversity dropped about linearly as age rose. The unsorted PBMCs prevented any conclusive comparison of naive versus antigen-experienced cells.

For the second PCR, which ran for roughly 6 to 12 cycles, a sample-barcoded 5' primer and a J-beta primer mix were used. A template-switch adaptor with 12 random nucleotides tagged each cDNA molecule. Via MiXCR, TCRdb re-called the 5' RACE reads, giving one row per CDR3 protein. The repertoire holds approximately 2,000,000 distinct CDR3 sequences, with roughly two fifths as singletons. PBMCs were isolated at a quantity of at least 6.5 million per sample. This CDR3 contains 16 residues. Germline values: CDR1 SGHTA, CDR2 FQGNSA. J was trimmed by 5 bases and V by 5 bases; bases with no gene match: 7. This clonotype occurred a few times. As yet, its antigen is unknown.

The source of this sequence is a human donor in good health. Input material: blood. V usage is TRBV7-2 and J usage is TRBJ1-4; TRBD1 agrees at 11 bases. The CDR3 DNA is TGTGCCAGCAGCCCCCGGACAGGGGGCGGGAATGAAAAACTGTTTTTT. It is translated as CASSPRTGGGNEKLFF.